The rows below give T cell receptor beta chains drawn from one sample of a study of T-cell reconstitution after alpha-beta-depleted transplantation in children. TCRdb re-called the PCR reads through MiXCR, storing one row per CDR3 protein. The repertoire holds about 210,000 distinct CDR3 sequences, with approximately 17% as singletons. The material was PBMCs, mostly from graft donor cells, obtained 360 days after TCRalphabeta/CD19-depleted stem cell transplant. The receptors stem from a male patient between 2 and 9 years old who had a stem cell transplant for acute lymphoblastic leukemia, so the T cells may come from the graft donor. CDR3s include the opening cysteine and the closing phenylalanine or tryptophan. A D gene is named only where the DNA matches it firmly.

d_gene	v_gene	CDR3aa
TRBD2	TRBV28	CASSHSGRGAYEQYF
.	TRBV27	CASSSIPSRVYTEAFF
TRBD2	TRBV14	CASSQGAPRLAGEYEQFF
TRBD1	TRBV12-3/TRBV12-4	CASSFGTVDNSPLHF
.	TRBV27	CASSLVATNTGELFF
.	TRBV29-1	CSSGKGEVGEAFF
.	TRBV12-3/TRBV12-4	CASSLDGAPYRPQHF
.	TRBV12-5	CASGFSQETQYF
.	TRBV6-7	CASCEGHNAPSYNEQFF
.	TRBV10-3	CAIRKWRVNTGELFF
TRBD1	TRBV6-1	CASDVGTGQVSNQPQHF
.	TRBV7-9	CASSFLGSYNSPLHF
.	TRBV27	CASSLRGDSSYNEQFF
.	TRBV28	CASSFPGPNQPQHF
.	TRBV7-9	CASSLRGGYNEQFF
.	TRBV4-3	CASSQDEGNQPQHF
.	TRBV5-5	CASVPRGEPRLTEAFF
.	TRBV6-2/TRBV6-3	CASSYSLVQETQYF
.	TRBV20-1	CSAVLNTEAFF
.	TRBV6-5	CASSYGNEQFF
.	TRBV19	CASSLQGPIYEQYF
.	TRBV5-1	CASSLAGESSYGYTF